The present entry profiles one T cell receptor beta chain with its context. Its specificity is not known. Since a much larger clone is just one base distant, this may be a read error. The sample is drawn from a study of T-cell memory formation after mild COVID-19. Overall study context: In these data, TCR clusters were largely donor specific.

MiXCR was run by TCRdb on the 5' RACE reads, yielding one entry per CDR3 protein. The sample consists of 300,000 to 400,000 distinct CDR3 sequences, 13% of them appearing once. This CDR3 has 12 amino acids. Germline assignment: CDR1 SGHAT and CDR2 FQDESV (reference sequence). General study findings and limits: Clones which contracted sat mainly in CM and EM if CD4+, and in EMRA if CD8+. CD4/CD8 balance characterized clones contracting day 15 to 85, and CD4+ skew characterized later expanders. For second-wave clones that peaked at day 37, SARS-CoV-2 specificity went unverified.

Sequencing input: PBMCs or a T cell subset sorted from them (not recorded which). This receptor was obtained from a man aged 18 to 29 who had mild COVID-19 (a few samples of this study predate the infection). Cell type and time point are not known. The chain uses TRBV11-1 and TRBJ2-1; D gene unclear. The CDR3 sequence: CASSPRRNEQSF. The CDR3 DNA reads TGTGCCAGCAGCCCCCGGCGGAATGAGCAGTCCTTC. Combining the CDR3 with reference TRBV11-1 and TRBJ2-1 gives the whole variable domain EAEVAQSPRYKITEKSQAVAFWCDPISGHATLYWYRQILGQGPELLVQFQDESVVDDSQLPKDRFSAERLKGVDSTLKIQPAELGDSAMYLCASSPRRNEQSFGPGTRLTVL.